What follows are 4 T cell receptor beta chains derived from one specimen sequenced in a study of T cell repertoires in cytomegalovirus infection. Each CDR3 protein is one row after TCRdb ran MiXCR on the reads. This table has around 750,000 distinct CDR3 sequences, about 30% appearing once. Their recognized antigens are unknown. This material consisted of cultured CD8+ T cells from PBMCs, taken from culture after CMV antigen stimulation. The receptors derive from a human donor in good health (CMV status not recorded). Some clones in this sample may be carry-over from other donors' samples.

This clonotype has a count of ten or more. V gene TRBV6-5 combines with J gene TRBJ1-1, with 10 bases identical to TRBD1. Per germline, CDR1 MNHEY and CDR2 SVGAGI. The length of the CDR3 is 21 residues. V shed 11 bases, J shed 2 bases, and the junction held 29 bases outside the gene matches. This chain's CDR3 is CARLGQGTNYLFFDPNTEAFF. The CDR3 nucleotides read TGTGCCCGCTTGGGACAGGGGACTAACTATTTGTTCTTCGACCCCAACACTGAAGCTTTCTTT.

The chain links TRBV13 to TRBJ2-1; 8 bases match TRBD2. This CDR3 region has 16 residues. CDR1 PRHDT and CDR2 FYEKMQ come from the germline V gene (reference sequence). Trimming took 4 bases from V and 3 from J; bases not matched to a gene: 8. The CDR3 sequence: CASSSLSGGDYNEQFF. In nucleotides, the CDR3 is TGTGCCAGCAGCTCGCTTTCGGGGGGGGACTACAATGAGCAGTTCTTC.

V gene TRBV7-2 combines with J gene TRBJ2-5; D not certain. Trimming shortened V by 5 bases and J by 7 bases, and 8 bases separated the two germline ends. Germline CDR1 and CDR2: SGHTA and FQGNSA. The CDR3 contains 11 residues. In DNA, the CDR3 is TGTGCCAGCAGCCCGGATTGGACCCAGTACTTC. Translated: CASSPDWTQYF.

This clonotype was detected a few times. The rearrangement links TRBV7-6 to TRBJ1-6, with a weak D call TRBD1 (5 bases). Germline V gene lookup returns CDR1 SGHVS and CDR2 FNYEAQ. The CDR3 has 14 residues. V was shortened by 6 bases and J by 7 bases, with 13 bases between the two germline ends. CDR3 in amino acids: CASSDGALNSPLHF. In DNA, the CDR3 is TGTGCCAGCAGTGACGGGGCTCTAAATTCACCCCTCCACTTT.